Presented here are 10 T cell receptor beta chains from one specimen sequenced in a study of OX40 agonist ivuxolimab in advanced cancers. The protocol was immunoSEQ multiplex PCR, while the TCRdb copy is restricted to in-frame clones and leaves out a portion. The table includes over 80,000 clones, roughly nine tenths detected once. Sequencing was performed on CD4+ or CD8+ T cells sorted from blood, taken in a trial of the OX40 agonist ivuxolimab. These receptors all come from an adult with an advanced solid tumor such as melanoma, head and neck, liver or kidney cancer.

The rearrangement joins TRBV5-1 to TRBJ2-3; 10 bases map to TRBD2. With 1 base clipped from V and 5 bases from J, the junction kept 4 bases outside the gene matches. The CDR3 consists of 15 residues. Germline lookup yields CDR1 SGHRS and CDR2 YFSETQ. CDR3 amino acids: CASSLSGLAVDTQYF. The CDR3 nucleotides read TGCGCCAGCAGCTTGAGTGGACTAGCGGTAGATACGCAGTATTTT.

This chain joins TRBV5-1 and TRBJ1-4, with D unresolved. CDR1 SGHRS and CDR2 YFSETQ come from the germline V gene. There are 14 residues in the CDR3. V was clipped by 0 bases and J by 8 bases, with 11 bases between them. The CDR3 bases are TGCGCCAGCAGCTTGGGGTGGACGGGGGAAAAACTGTTTTTT. The encoded protein is CASSLGWTGEKLFF.

The chain joins TRBV10-1 to TRBJ2-7; 8 bases match TRBD1. After removal of 6 bases from V and 3 bases from J, the junction contained 16 bases not matched to a gene. The germline V gene encodes CDR1 WNHNN and CDR2 SYGVQD (reference sequence). This CDR3 is 17 amino acids long. The CDR3 sequence: CASRHAPLRTGNYEQYF. CDR3 bases: TGCGCCAGCAGGCACGCCCCTCTAAGGACAGGGAACTACGAGCAGTACTTC.

This clone was seen a single time. The V and J genes are TRBV6-5 and TRBJ1-6, with TRBD1 identical over 9 bases. Germline CDR1 reads MNHEY; CDR2 reads SVGAGI. The CDR3 extends over 14 amino acids. The trim removed 5 bases at V and 10 bases at J, leaving 6 bases unmatched. CDR3 bases: TGTGCCAGCAGTCTGACAGGGGGAATCTCACCCCTCCACTTT. Protein sequence: CASSLTGGISPLHF.

A single count supports this clone. This rearrangement joins TRBV4-1 to TRBJ2-1, with 10 bases identical to TRBD2. CDR1 is MGHRA and CDR2 is YSYEKL in the germline V gene. V lost 0 bases, J lost 4 bases, and 3 bases stayed unmatched. This CDR3 spans 16 amino acids. The CDR3 coding sequence is TGCGCCAGCAGCCAAGAAGGGACTAGCGTGTACAATGAGCAGTTCTTC. Residues: CASSQEGTSVYNEQFF.

The chain links TRBV19 to TRBJ2-4; D might be TRBD1 or TRBD2, each matching 7 bases. This CDR3 is 17 amino acids long. V lost 5 bases and J 2 bases, leaving 19 bases between the germline ends. Germline values: CDR1 LNHDA, CDR2 SQIVND (reference sequence). CDR3 region: CASSGQGGGATKNIQYF. Written as DNA, the CDR3 is TGTGCCAGTAGTGGGCAGGGAGGGGGCGCGACCAAAAACATTCAGTACTTC.

In this sample, this clone turned up once. This chain uses TRBV4-3 with TRBJ2-1, with D possibly being TRBD1 (5 bases). V gave up 0 bases and J gave up 3 bases, with 9 bases separating them. Germline loops: CDR1 LGHNA, CDR2 YSLEER. The CDR3 runs to 15 residues. The CDR3 protein is CASSQDIDSYNEQFF. Written as DNA, the CDR3 is TGCGCCAGCAGCCAAGATATTGACAGCTACAATGAGCAGTTCTTC.

This clone showed up just once. V gene TRBV9 combines with J gene TRBJ2-1, with 9 bases identical to TRBD2. Germline loops: CDR1 SGDLS, CDR2 YYNGEE. The CDR3 is made up of 15 amino acids. V dropped 6 bases and J dropped 8; count of bases not matched to a gene: 12. The CDR3 here is CASTRGGGFKDEQFF. CDR3 nucleotide sequence: TGTGCCAGCACCCGCGGGGGGGGGTTTAAGGATGAGCAGTTCTTC.

The CDR3 is CASSRRAGGGYNEQFF. As DNA, the CDR3 is TGTGCCAGCAGTCGTAGAGCGGGAGGGGGGTACAATGAGCAGTTCTTC. J is TRBJ2-1 and V is TRBV7-9; TRBD2 matches at 10 bases. This CDR3 has 16 residues. Per germline, CDR1 SEHNR and CDR2 FQNEAQ (reference sequence). Trimming at V came to 6 bases and at J to 4 bases, leaving 9 bases not matched to a gene.

This chain uses TRBV10-2 with TRBJ1-1, with no clear D. Germline V lookup: CDR1 WSHSY, CDR2 SAAADI. Between the trimmed V and J ends, which lost 6 bases and 2 bases, there was a span of 7 bases. The CDR3 has 12 amino acids. In nucleotides, the CDR3 is TGCGCCAGCAGGGAGCCTAACACTGAAGCTTTCTTT. Translating it yields CASREPNTEAFF.